This TCR beta chain was recorded in a study of spatial heterogeneity in lung cancer. Study context: Raw reads showed each unique TCR and UMI combination turning up more than ten times on average. Study observations and caveats: Coverage of tumor T cells, by estimate, reached around 6.6% for alpha chains and about 12% for beta chains. The study found that expanded intratumoral alpha and beta TCR counts tracked tumor mutation counts. Ubiquitous expanded TCR counts tracked ubiquitous nonsynonymous mutations, and regional counts tracked regional ones.

V was clipped by 10 bases and J by 7 bases; unmatched bases: 8. The CDR3 is made up of 13 amino acids. Looked up from germline, CDR1 is MDHEN and CDR2 is SYDVKM. Described time point: sample taken at primary tumor resection. Material for sequencing was whole RNA from tumor, nontumor lung or frozen PBMC, left unsorted. This clonotype was counted ten times or more. What it binds is not known. TCRdb passed the 5' RACE reads through MiXCR, listing each CDR3 protein once. Altogether approximately 13,000 distinct CDR3 sequences are present, approximately 4.6% being singletons, with the ten largest covering less than 25%.

This specimen consisted of lung tumor tissue, obtained at surgery. The gene calls are TRBV28 and TRBJ1-4, with 8 bases matching TRBD1. This sequence was found in a male donor with early-stage non-small cell lung cancer. Here the CDR3 DNA reads TGTGCCACCCTGACAGGGGTTGGTGAAAAACTGTTTTTT. Translation gives CATLTGVGEKLFF.